The 19 T cell receptor beta chains in this list originate from one sample, sequenced in a study of T cells after yellow fever vaccination. One entry per CDR3 protein results from TCRdb running MiXCR on the 5' RACE reads. The profile shows about 210,000 distinct CDR3 sequences, about 3% of them singletons. Sequences were derived from CD4+ T cells sorted from PBMCs, sampled 10 days after the yellow fever booster vaccination. The receptors were gathered from a man in his late teens or twenties who received the YFV17D yellow fever vaccine.

The V gene is TRBV20-1, the J gene TRBJ2-5; no definite D call. This CDR3 spans 10 amino acids. V lost 1 base to trimming and J lost 5 bases, with 2 bases between them. Germline V CDR1 and CDR2: DFQATT, SNEGSKA (reference sequence). DNA of the CDR3: TGCAGTGCTAGAGCCGAGACCCAGTACTTC. Its translation: CSARAETQYF.

The chain carries TRBV29-1 and TRBJ2-3; D possibly matches TRBD1 or TRBD2 (5 bases each). V lost 6 bases and J 4 bases, leaving 23 bases between the germline ends. The CDR3 consists of 16 residues. Germline lookup yields CDR1 SQVTM and CDR2 ANQGSEA. CDR3 coding DNA: TGCAGCGTGAGGTACCAGGGACCAGTAGTCGCAGATACGCAGTATTTT. This encodes CSVRYQGPVVADTQYF.

In its sample, this clonotype was seen a few times. The chain links TRBV4-1 to TRBJ2-7, with 7 nucleotides matching TRBD1. The CDR3 spans 16 residues. The V segment lost 1 base and the J segment 6 bases; nucleotides outside the gene matches: 12. CDR1 and CDR2 (germline): MGHRA, YSYEKL. The CDR3 sequence is CASSQVPGQRLGEQYF. As DNA, the CDR3 is TGCGCCAGCAGCCAAGTCCCGGGACAGCGCCTTGGCGAGCAGTACTTC.

This clonotype occurred many times. The rearrangement links TRBV5-1 to TRBJ1-3; no firm D call. CDR1 and CDR2 (germline): SGHRS, YFSETQ. CDR3 length equals 17 residues. Trimming pared 0 bases from V and 0 bases from J, leaving 13 bases between. DNA for the CDR3: TGCGCCAGCAGCTTGGATTGGCAGTTGAGCTCTGGAAACACCATATATTTT. This encodes CASSLDWQLSSGNTIYF.

This clonotype was counted many times. This rearrangement joins TRBV21-1 to TRBJ1-2; TRBD1 is taken as the D call from the table, unchecked against the DNA. TRBV21-1 counts as a pseudogene. The CDR3 runs 14 residues. The CDR3 reads CASTGTGWNYGYTF. CDR3 bases: TGTGCCAGCACCGGGACAGGGTGGAACTATGGCTACACCTTC.

This clonotype has ten or more counts. V is TRBV7-2 and J is TRBJ2-3, with D possibly being TRBD1 (5 bases). Germline CDR1 reads SGHTA; CDR2 reads FQGNSA. Trimming cost V 1 base and J 2 bases, with 13 bases left between them. The CDR3 totals 16 residues. Here the CDR3 DNA reads TGTGCCAGCAGCTTAGGAGGCAGGGCCGCCACAGATACGCAGTATTTT. Amino acids: CASSLGGRAATDTQYF.

CDR3 DNA: TGTGCCAGCAGCCCGAGGCAGGGATTGGCCACCGGGGAGCTGTTTTTT. As protein: CASSPRQGLATGELFF. The rearrangement uses TRBV7-3 and TRBJ2-2; D possibly corresponds to TRBD1 (5 bases). The germline gives CDR1 SGHTA, CDR2 FQGTGA. The V end lost 5 bases, the J end lost 4 bases, and 17 bases lay between the germline ends. The CDR3 consists of 16 residues.

In this sample, this clonotype turned up many times. The gene calls are TRBV5-1 and TRBJ2-3, with D possibly TRBD2 on 6 matching bases. Trimming took off 0 bases at V and 2 bases at J, with 13 bases between the two ends. Looked up from germline, CDR1 is SGHRS and CDR2 is YFSETQ. CDR3 length: 16 amino acids. CDR3 nucleotide sequence: TGCGCCAGCAGCTTGGACCGGGGCGGGAACACAGATACGCAGTATTTT. Protein: CASSLDRGGNTDTQYF.

This clonotype was recorded many times. The chain carries TRBV7-9 and TRBJ1-5; the D is unclear. In germline, CDR1 is SEHNR, CDR2 FQNEAQ (reference sequence). V gave up 5 bases and J gave up 1 base, with 9 bases separating them. The CDR3 runs 14 residues. This CDR3 is CASSQGHSNQPQHF. Here the CDR3 DNA reads TGTGCCAGCAGCCAAGGGCACAGCAATCAGCCCCAGCATTTT.

The J gene is TRBJ1-2, the V gene TRBV12-3 or TRBV12-4; 9 nucleotides match TRBD1. The CDR3 spans 14 residues. The V gene end was trimmed by 5 bases and the J gene end by 8 bases; junction bases not matched to a gene: 9. The CDR3 is CASSPTGQGGGYTF. The CDR3 region has the DNA TGTGCCAGCAGTCCGACGGGACAGGGAGGCGGCTACACCTTC.

This clonotype was found many times. The chain carries TRBV20-1 and TRBJ1-4; possibly TRBD1 for D (6 bases). Per the germline V gene, CDR1 is DFQATT and CDR2 is SNEGSKA (reference sequence). V lost 6 bases to trimming and J lost 7 bases, with 18 bases between them. CDR3 size: 14 residues. As DNA, the CDR3 is TGCAGTGCCAACGAGCCTAGGGGGGGTGAAAAACTGTTTTTT. Encoded protein: CSANEPRGGEKLFF.

This clonotype was seen a handful of times. The J gene is TRBJ2-6, the V gene TRBV4-3; 9 nucleotides match TRBD1. After removal of 0 bases from V and 2 bases from J, the junction contained 5 bases not matched to a gene. CDR1 is LGHNA and CDR2 is YSLEER in the germline V gene. The CDR3 spans 18 residues. The CDR3 region has the DNA TGCGCCAGCAGCCAAGAGTCGAGGGACAGGGCTGGGGCCAACGTCCTGACTTTC. This codes for CASSQESRDRAGANVLTF.

The chain employs TRBV24-1 and TRBJ1-5; D unresolved. Between the trimmed V and J ends, which lost 1 base and 6 bases, there was a span of 6 bases. From germline, CDR1 is KGHDR and CDR2 SFDVKD. This CDR3 comprises 13 residues. The CDR3 is CATSDFRGQPQHF. The CDR3 DNA reads TGTGCCACCAGTGATTTCCGGGGTCAGCCCCAGCATTTT.

This clonotype was counted many times. The chain has TRBV29-1 and TRBJ2-2; D call uncertain. The CDR3 covers 12 residues. V shed 5 bases and J shed 0 bases, with 4 bases lying between them. Per the germline V gene, CDR1 is SQVTM and CDR2 is ANQGSEA. The CDR3 reads CSVRTNTGELFF. CDR3 nucleotide sequence: TGCAGCGTTCGTACGAACACCGGGGAGCTGTTTTTT.

This clonotype was found many times. The chain employs TRBV7-9 and TRBJ2-7, with a possible D match to TRBD1 (6 bases). Germline-derived CDR1 and CDR2 are SEHNR and FQNEAQ (reference sequence). The CDR3 extends over 12 amino acids. The V end was cut by 5 bases, the J end by 3 bases, with 8 bases between. Written as DNA, the CDR3 is TGTGCCAGCAGCCGGGACAACTACGAGCAGTACTTC. Its protein is CASSRDNYEQYF.

The chain combines TRBV7-2 with TRBJ2-5, with D maybe TRBD2 (6 bases). This CDR3 has 16 residues. The germline V gene encodes CDR1 SGHTA and CDR2 FQGNSA. The V end lost 5 bases, the J end lost 7 bases, and 23 bases lay between the germline ends. CDR3 sequence: CASSPPDSNVGGTQYF. The CDR3 bases are TGTGCCAGCAGCCCCCCCGACAGTAATGTGGGGGGGACCCAGTACTTC.

V gene TRBV5-5 combines with J gene TRBJ2-1, with TRBD2 matching over 11 bases. Germline lookup yields CDR1 SGHKS and CDR2 YYEKEE (reference sequence). The CDR3 length is 16 residues. J lost 3 bases, V lost 3 bases, and 5 bases had no gene match. The CDR3 DNA reads as TGTGCCAGCAGCTCGACTAGCGGGGTCGTCTACAATGAGCAGTTCTTC. It translates to CASSSTSGVVYNEQFF. The entire variable domain, with the rest obtained from reference TRBV5-5 and TRBJ2-1, is as follows: DAGVTQSPTHLIKTRGQQVTLRCSPISGHKSVSWYQQVLGQGPQFIFQYYEKEERGRGNFPDRFSARQFPNYSSELNVNALLLGDSALYLCASSSTSGVVYNEQFFGPGTRLTVL.

The sample holds a few counts of this clonotype. This rearrangement joins TRBV19 to TRBJ1-1; TRBD1 might be the D (5 bases). Germline V CDR1 and CDR2: LNHDA, SQIVND (reference sequence). The V end lost 10 bases, the J end lost 5 bases, and 17 bases lay between the germline ends. The CDR3 spans 13 residues. The DNA of the CDR3 is TGTGCCACCTCTAGACAGTTGTGGACTGAAGCTTTCTTT. This encodes CATSRQLWTEAFF. The full variable domain, completed using reference TRBV19 and TRBJ1-1, is DGGITQSPKYLFRKEGQNVTLSCEQNLNHDAMYWYRQDPGQGLRLIYYSQIVNDFQKGDIAEGYSVSREKKESFPLTVTSAQKNPTAFYLCATSRQLWTEAFFGQGTRLTVV.

This clonotype was counted ten times or more. The chain uses TRBV27 and TRBJ2-5, with 8 bases aligning to TRBD1. The CDR3 spans 15 residues. J lost 1 base, V lost 6 bases, and 7 bases had no gene match. Germline CDR1 and CDR2: MNHEY and SMNVEV (reference sequence). The CDR3 is CASRGWDRTQETQYF. CDR3 bases: TGTGCCAGCAGAGGATGGGACAGGACCCAAGAGACCCAGTACTTC.